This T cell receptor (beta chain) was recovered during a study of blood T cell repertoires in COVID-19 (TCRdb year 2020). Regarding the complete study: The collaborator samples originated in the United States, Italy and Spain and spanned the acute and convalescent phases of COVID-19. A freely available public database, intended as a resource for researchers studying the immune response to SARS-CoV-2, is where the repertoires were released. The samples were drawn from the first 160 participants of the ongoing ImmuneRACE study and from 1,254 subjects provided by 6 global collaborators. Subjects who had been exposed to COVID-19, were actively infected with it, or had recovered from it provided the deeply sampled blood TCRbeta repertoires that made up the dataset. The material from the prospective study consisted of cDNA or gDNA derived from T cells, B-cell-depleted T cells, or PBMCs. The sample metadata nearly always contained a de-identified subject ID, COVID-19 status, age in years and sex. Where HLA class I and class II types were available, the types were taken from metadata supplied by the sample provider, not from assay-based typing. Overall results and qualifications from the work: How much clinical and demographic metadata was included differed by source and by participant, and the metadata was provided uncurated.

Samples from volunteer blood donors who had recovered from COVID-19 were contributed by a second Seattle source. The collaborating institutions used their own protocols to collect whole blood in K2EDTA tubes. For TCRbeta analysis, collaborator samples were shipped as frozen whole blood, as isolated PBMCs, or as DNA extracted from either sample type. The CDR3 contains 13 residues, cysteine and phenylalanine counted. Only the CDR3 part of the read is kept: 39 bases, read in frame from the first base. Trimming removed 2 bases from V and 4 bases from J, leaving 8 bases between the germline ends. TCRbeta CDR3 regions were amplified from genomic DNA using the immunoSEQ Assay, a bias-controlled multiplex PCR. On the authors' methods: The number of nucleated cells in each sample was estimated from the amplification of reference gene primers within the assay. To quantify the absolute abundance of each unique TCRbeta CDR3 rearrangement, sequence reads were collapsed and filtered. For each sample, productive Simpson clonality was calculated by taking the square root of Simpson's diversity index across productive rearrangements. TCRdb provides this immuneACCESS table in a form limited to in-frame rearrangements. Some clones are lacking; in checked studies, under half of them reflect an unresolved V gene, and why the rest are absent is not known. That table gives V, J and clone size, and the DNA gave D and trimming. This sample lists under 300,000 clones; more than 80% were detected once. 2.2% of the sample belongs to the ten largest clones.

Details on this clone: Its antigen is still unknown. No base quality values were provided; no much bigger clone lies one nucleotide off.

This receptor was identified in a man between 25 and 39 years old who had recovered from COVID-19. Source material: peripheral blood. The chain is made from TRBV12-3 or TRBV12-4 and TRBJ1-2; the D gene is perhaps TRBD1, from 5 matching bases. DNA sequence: TGTGCCAGCAGTTTACAGGGAAGCTATGGCTACACCTTC. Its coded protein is CASSLQGSYGYTF.